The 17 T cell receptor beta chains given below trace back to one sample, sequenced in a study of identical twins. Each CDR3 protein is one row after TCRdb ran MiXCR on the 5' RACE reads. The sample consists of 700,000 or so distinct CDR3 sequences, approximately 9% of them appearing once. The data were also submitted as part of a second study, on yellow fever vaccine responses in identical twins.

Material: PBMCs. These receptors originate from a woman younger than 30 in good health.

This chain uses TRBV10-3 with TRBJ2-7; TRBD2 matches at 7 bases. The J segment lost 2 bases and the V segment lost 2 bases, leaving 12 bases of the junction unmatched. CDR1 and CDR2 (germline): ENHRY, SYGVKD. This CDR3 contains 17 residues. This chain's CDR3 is CAISEPWNGGSTYEQYF. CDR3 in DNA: TGTGCCATCAGTGAGCCCTGGAACGGGGGGTCCACCTACGAGCAGTACTTC.

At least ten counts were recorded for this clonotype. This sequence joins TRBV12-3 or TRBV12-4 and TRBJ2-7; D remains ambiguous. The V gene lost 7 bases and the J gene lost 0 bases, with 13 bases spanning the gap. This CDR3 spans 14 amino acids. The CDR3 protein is CASTIEPSSYEQYF. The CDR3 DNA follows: TGTGCCAGCACCATCGAGCCGAGCTCCTACGAGCAGTACTTC.

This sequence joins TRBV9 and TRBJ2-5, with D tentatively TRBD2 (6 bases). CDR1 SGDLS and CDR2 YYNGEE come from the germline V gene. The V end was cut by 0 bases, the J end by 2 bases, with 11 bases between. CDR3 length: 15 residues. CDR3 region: CASSVGGSGQETQYF. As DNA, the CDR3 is TGTGCCAGCAGCGTAGGCGGTAGCGGACAAGAGACCCAGTACTTC.

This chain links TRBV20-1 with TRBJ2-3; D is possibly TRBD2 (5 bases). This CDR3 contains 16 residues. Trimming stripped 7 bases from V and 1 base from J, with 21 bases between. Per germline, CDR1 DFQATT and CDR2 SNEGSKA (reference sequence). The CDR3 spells CSVLSPSGGGTDTQYF. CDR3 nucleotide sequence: TGCAGTGTTCTCTCCCCGAGCGGCGGCGGCACAGATACGCAGTATTTT.

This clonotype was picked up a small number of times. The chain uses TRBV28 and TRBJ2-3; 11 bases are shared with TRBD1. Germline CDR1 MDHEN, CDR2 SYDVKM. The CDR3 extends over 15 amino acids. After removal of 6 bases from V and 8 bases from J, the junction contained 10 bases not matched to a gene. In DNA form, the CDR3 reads TGTGCCAGCAGCTCTCCCGGGACAGGGGGAAGTACGCAGTATTTT. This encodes CASSSPGTGGSTQYF. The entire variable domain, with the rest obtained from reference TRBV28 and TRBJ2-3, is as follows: DVKVTQSSRYLVKRTGEKVFLECVQDMDHENMFWYRQDPGLGLRLIYFSYDVKMKEKGDIPEGYSVSREKKERFSLILESASTNQTSMYLCASSSPGTGGSTQYFGPGTRLTVL.

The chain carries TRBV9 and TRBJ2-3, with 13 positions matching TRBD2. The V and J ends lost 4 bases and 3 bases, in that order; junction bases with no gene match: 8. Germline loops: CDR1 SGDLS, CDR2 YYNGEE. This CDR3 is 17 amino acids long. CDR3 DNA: TGTGCCAGCAGCTTTGCAGCGACTAGCGGGGGGACAGATACGCAGTATTTT. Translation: CASSFAATSGGTDTQYF.

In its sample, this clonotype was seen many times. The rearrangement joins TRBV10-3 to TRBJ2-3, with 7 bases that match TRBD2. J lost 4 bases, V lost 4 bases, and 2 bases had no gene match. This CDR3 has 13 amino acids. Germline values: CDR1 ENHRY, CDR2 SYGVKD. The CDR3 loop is CAISAGGSDTQYF. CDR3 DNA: TGTGCCATCAGTGCGGGGGGATCAGATACGCAGTATTTT.

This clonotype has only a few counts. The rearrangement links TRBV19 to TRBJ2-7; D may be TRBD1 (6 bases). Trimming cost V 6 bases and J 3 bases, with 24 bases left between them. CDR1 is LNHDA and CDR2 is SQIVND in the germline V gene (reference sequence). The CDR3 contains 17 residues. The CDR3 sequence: CASRFRGSSSTRYEQYF. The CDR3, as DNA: TGTGCCAGTAGGTTCAGGGGATCATCGTCGACACGCTACGAGCAGTACTTC.

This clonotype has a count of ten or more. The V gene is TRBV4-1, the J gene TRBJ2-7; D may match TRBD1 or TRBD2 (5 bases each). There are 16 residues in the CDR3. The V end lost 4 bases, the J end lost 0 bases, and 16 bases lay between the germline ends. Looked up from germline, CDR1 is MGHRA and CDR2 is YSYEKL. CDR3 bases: TGCGCCAGCAGCCCAAGGGATCTGGGGGTCTCCTACGAGCAGTACTTC. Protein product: CASSPRDLGVSYEQYF.

CDR3 sequence: CASSQVKRRGTDTQYF. CDR3 DNA: TGCGCCAGCAGCCAAGTGAAGCGTCGAGGGACAGATACGCAGTATTTT. The chain uses TRBV4-1 and TRBJ2-3, with D possibly TRBD2 on 5 matching bases. The germline gives CDR1 MGHRA, CDR2 YSYEKL. The CDR3 extends over 16 amino acids. Trimming took 1 base from V and 3 from J, leaving 14 bases between them.

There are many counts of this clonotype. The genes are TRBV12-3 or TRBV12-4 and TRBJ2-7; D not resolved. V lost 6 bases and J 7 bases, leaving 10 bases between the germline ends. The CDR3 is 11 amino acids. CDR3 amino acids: CASSSTPEQYF. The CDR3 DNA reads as TGTGCCAGCAGCTCAACACCTGAGCAGTACTTC.

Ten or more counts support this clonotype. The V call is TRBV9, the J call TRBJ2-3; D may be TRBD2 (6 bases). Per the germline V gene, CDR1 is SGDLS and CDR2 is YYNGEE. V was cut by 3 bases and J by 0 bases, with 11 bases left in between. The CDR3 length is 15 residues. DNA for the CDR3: TGTGCCAGCAGCGCCCGGGACTGGAGCACAGATACGCAGTATTTT. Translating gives CASSARDWSTDTQYF.

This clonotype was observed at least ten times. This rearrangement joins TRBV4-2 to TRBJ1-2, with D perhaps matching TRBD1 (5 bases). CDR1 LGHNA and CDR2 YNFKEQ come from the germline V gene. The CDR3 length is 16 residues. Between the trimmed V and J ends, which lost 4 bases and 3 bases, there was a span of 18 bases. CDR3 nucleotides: TGTGCCAGCAGCCGAGAATGGGGCCAGATCCACTATGGCTACACCTTC. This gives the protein CASSREWGQIHYGYTF.

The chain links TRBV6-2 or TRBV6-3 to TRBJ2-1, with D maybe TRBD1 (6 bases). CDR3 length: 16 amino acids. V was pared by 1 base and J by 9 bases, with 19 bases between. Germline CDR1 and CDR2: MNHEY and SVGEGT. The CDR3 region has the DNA TGTGCCAGCAGTTACTTGGTTGGGACACCAGGTTCTGAGCAGTTCTTC. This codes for CASSYLVGTPGSEQFF.

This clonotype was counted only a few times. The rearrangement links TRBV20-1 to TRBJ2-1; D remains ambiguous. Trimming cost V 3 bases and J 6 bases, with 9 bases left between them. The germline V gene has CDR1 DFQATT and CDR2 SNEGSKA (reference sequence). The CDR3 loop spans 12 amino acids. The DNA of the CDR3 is TGCAGTGCTAGCCAGCATGTCAATGAGCAGTTCTTC. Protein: CSASQHVNEQFF.

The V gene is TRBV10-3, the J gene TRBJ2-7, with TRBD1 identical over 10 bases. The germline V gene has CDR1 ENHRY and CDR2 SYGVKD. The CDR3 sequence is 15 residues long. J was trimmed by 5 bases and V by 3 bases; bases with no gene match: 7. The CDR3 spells CAISDGDRGRHEQYF. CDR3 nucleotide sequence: TGTGCCATCAGTGATGGGGACAGGGGTCGCCACGAGCAGTACTTC.

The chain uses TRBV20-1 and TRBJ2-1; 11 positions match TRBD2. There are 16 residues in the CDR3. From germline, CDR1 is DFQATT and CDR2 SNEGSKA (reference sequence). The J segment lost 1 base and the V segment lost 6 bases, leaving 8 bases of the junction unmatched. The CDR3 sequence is CSAHTSGGSSYNEQFF. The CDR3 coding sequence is TGCAGTGCCCACACTAGCGGGGGATCTTCCTACAATGAGCAGTTCTTC.